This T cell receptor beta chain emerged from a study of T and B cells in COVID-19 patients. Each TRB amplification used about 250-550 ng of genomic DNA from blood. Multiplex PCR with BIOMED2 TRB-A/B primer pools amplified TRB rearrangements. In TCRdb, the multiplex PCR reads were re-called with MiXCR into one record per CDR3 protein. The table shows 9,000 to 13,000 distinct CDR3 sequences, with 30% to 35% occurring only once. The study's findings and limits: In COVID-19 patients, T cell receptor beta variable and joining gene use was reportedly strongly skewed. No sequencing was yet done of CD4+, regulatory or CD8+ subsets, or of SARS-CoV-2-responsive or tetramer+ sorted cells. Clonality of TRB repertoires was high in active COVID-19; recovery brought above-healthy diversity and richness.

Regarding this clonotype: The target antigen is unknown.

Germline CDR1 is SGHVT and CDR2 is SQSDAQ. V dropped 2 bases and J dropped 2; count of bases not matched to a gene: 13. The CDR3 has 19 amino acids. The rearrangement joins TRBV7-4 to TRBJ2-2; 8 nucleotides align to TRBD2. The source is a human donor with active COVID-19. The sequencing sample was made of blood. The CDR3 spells CASSLPLRGAGANTGELFF. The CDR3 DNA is TGTGCCAGCAGCTTACCCCTACGAGGAGCGGGGGCTAACACCGGGGAGCTGTTTTTT.